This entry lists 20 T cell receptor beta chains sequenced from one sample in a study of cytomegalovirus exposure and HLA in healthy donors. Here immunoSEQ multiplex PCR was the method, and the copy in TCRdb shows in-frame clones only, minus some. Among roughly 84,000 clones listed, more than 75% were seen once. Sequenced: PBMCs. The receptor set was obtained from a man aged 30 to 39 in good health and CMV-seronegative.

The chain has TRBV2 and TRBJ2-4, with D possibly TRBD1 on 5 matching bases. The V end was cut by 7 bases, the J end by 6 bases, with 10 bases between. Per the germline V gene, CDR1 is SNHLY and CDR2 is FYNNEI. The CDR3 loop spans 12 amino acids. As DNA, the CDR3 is TGTGCCAGCACCGATACAGGAAACATTCAGTACTTC. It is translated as CASTDTGNIQYF.

The CDR3 reads CASSVDGLTYEQYF. DNA for the CDR3: TGTGCCAGCAGCGTAGATGGCCTCACCTACGAGCAGTACTTC. The V call is TRBV9, the J call TRBJ2-7, with D unclear. This CDR3 is built from 14 residues. The germline gives CDR1 SGDLS, CDR2 YYNGEE. V lost 0 bases and J lost 2, with 9 bases in between. The full variable domain, completed using reference TRBV9 and TRBJ2-7, is DSGVTQTPKHLITATGQRVTLRCSPRSGDLSVYWYQQSLDQGLQFLIQYYNGEERAKGNILERFSAQQFPDLHSELNLSSLELGDSALYFCASSVDGLTYEQYFGPGTRLTVT.

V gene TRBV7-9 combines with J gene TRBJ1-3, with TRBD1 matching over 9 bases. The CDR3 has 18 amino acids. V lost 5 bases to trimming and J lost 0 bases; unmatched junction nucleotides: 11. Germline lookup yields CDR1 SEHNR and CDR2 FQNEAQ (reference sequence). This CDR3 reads CASSGQDPTGGSGNTIYF. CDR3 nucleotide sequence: TGTGCCAGCAGCGGACAGGATCCGACAGGGGGCTCTGGAAACACCATATATTTT.

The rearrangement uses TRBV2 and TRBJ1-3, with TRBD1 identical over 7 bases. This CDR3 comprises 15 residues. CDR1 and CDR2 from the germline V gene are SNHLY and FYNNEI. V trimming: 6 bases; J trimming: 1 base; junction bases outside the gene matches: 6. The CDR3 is CASRQGSVSGNTIYF. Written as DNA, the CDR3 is TGTGCCAGCAGACAGGGGAGTGTTTCTGGAAACACCATATATTTT.

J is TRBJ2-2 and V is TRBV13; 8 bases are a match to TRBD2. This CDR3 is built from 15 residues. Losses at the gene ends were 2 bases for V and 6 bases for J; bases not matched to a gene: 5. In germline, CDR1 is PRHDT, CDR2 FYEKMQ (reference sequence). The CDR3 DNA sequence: TGTGCCAGCAGCTTAACGGGAGGGATCGCCGGGGAGCTGTTTTTT. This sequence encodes CASSLTGGIAGELFF.

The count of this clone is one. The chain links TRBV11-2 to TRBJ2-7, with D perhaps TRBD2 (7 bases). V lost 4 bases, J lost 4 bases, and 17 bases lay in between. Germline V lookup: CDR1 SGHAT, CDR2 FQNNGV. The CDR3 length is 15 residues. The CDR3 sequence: CASSSSSGTSYEQYF. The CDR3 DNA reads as TGTGCCAGCAGCTCGAGCAGCGGGACATCGTACGAGCAGTACTTC.

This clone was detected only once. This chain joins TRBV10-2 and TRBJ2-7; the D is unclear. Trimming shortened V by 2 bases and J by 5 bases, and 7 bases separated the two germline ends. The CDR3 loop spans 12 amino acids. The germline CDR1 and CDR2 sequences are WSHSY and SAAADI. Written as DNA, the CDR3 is TGCGCCAGCAGTGAGGGTTCGGACGAGCAGTACTTC. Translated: CASSEGSDEQYF.

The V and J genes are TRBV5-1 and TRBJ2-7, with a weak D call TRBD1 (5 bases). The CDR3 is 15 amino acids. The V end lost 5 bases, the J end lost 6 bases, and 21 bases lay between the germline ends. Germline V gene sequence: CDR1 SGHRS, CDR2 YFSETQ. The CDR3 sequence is CASSLRITGEGEQYF. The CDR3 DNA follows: TGCGCCAGCAGTTTACGTATCACAGGAGAAGGCGAGCAGTACTTC.

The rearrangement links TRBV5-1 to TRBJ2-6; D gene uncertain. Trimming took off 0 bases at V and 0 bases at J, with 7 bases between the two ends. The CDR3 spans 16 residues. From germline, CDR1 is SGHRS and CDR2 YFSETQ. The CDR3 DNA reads TGCGCCAGCAGCTTGGAGCGAGTCTCTGGGGCCAACGTCCTGACTTTC. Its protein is CASSLERVSGANVLTF.

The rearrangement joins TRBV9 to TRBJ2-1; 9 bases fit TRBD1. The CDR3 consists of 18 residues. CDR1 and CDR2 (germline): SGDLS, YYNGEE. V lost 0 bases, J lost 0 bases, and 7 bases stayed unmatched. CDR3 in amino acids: CASSVATGGLVSYNEQFF. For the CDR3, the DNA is TGTGCCAGCAGCGTAGCTACAGGGGGCTTAGTCTCCTACAATGAGCAGTTCTTC.

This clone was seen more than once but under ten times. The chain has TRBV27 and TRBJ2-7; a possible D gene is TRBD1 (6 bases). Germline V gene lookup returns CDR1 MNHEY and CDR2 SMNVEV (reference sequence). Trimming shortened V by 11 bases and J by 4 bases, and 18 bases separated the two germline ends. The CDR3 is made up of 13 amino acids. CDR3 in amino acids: CACTLIRGYEQYF. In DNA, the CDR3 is TGTGCCTGCACCTTAATAAGGGGGTACGAGCAGTACTTC.

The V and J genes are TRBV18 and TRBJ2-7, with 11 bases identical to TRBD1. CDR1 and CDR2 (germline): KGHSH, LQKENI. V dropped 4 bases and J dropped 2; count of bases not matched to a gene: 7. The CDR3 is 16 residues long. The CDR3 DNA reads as TGTGCCAGCTCACGCGAGCTGGGACAGGGGGCCTACGAGCAGTACTTC. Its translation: CASSRELGQGAYEQYF.

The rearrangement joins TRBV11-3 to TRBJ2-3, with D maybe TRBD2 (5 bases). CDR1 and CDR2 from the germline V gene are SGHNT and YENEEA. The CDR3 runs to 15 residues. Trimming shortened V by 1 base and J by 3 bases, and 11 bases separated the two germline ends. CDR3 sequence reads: CASSLGAEPTDTQYF. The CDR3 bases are TGTGCCAGCAGCTTAGGAGCGGAACCAACAGATACGCAGTATTTT.

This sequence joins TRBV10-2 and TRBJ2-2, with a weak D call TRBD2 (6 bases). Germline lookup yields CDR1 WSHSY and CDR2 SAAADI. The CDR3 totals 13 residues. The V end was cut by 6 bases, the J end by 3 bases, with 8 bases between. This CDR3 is CASRGTDTGELFF. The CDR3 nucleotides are TGCGCCAGCAGGGGGACTGACACCGGGGAGCTGTTTTTT.

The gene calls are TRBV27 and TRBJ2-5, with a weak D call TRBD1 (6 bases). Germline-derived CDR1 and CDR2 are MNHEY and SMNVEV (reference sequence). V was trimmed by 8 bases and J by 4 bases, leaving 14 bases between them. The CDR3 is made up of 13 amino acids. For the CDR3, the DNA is TGTGCCAGCGGGGGCAATTCCCGAGAGACCCAGTACTTC. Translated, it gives CASGGNSRETQYF.

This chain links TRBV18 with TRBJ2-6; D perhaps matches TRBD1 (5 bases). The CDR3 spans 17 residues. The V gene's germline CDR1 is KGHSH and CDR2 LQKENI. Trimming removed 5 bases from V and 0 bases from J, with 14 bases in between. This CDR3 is CASSFLKGSSGANVLTF. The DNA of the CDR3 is TGTGCCAGCTCATTCCTAAAGGGGTCCTCTGGGGCCAACGTCCTGACTTTC. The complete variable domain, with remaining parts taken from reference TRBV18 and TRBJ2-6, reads NAGVMQNPRHLVRRRGQEARLRCSPMKGHSHVYWYRQLPEEGLKFMVYLQKENIIDESGMPKERFSAEFPKEGPSILRIQQVVRGDSAAYFCASSFLKGSSGANVLTFGAGSRLTVL.

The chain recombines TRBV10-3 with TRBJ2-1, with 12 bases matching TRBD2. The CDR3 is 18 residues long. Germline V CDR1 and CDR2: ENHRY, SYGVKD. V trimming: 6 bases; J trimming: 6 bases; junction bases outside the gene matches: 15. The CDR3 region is CAISSTSGGPRGSNEQFF. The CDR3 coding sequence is TGTGCCATCAGCTCCACTAGCGGGGGGCCCCGAGGTAGCAATGAGCAGTTCTTC.

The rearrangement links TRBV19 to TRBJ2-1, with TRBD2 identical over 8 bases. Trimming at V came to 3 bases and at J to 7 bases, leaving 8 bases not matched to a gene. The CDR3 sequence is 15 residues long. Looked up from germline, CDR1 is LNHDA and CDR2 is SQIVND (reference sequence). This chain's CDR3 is CASSILGRAWNEQFF. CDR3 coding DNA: TGTGCCAGTAGTATTCTCGGGAGGGCTTGGAATGAGCAGTTCTTC.

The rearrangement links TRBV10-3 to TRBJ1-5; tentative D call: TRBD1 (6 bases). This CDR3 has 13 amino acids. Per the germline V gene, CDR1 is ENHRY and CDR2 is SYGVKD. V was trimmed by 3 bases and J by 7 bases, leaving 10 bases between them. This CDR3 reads CAISEQGRQPQHF. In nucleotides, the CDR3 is TGTGCCATCAGTGAACAGGGACGGCAGCCCCAGCATTTT.

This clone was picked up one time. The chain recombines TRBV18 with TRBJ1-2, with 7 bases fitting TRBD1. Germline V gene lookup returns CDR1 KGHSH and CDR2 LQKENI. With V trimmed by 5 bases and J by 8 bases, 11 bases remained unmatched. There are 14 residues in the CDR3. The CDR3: CASSAATGPAGYTF. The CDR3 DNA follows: TGTGCCAGCTCAGCGGCGACAGGGCCAGCGGGCTACACCTTC.